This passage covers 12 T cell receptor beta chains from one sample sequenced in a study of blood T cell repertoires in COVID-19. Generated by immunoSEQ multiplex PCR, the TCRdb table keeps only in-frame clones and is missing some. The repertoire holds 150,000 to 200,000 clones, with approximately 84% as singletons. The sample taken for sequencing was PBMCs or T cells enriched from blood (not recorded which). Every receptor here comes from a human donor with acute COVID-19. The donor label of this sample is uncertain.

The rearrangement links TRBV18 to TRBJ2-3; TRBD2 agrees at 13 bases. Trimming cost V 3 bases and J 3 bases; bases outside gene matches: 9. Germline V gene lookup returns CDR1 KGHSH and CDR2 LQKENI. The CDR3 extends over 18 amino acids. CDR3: CASSPRLAGGSRTDTQYF. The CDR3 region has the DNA TGTGCCAGCTCACCGCGACTAGCGGGGGGCTCCAGAACAGATACGCAGTATTTT.

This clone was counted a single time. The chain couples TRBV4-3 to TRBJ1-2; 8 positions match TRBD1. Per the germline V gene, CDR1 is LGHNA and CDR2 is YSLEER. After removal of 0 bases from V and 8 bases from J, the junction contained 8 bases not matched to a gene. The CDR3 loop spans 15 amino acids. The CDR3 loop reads CASSQEIMTGAGYTF. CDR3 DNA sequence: TGCGCCAGCAGCCAAGAAATAATGACAGGGGCCGGCTACACCTTC.

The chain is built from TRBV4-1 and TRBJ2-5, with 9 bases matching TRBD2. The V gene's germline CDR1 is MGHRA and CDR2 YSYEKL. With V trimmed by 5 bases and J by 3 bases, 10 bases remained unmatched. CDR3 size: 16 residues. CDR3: CASSWPGLAIKETQYF. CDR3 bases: TGCGCCAGCAGCTGGCCGGGACTAGCCATAAAAGAGACCCAGTACTTC.

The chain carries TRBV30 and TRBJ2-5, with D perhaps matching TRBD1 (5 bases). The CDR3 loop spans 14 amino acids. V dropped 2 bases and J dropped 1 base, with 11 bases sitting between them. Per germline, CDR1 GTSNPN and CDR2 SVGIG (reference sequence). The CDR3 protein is CAWSSGRPQETQYF. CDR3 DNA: TGTGCCTGGAGTTCAGGGCGTCCCCAAGAGACCCAGTACTTC. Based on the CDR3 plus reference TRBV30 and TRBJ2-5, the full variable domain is SQTIHQWPATLVQPVGSPLSLECTVEGTSNPNLYWYRQAAGRGLQLLFYSVGIGQISSEVPQNLSASRPQDRQFILSSKKLLLSDSGFYLCAWSSGRPQETQYFGPGTRLLVL.

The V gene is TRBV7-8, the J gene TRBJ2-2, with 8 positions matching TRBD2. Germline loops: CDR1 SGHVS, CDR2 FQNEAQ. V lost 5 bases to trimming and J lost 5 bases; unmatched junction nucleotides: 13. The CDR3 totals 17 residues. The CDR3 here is CASSRNPSGGPTGELFF. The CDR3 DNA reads TGTGCCAGCAGCAGGAACCCCAGCGGGGGCCCTACCGGGGAGCTGTTTTTT.

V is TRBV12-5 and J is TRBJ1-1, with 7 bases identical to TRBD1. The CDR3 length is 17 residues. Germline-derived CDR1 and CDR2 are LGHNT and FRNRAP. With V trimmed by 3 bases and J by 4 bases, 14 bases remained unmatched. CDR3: CASGLWDRGTRGTEAFF. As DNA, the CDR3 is TGTGCTAGTGGTTTATGGGACAGAGGTACCAGGGGCACTGAAGCTTTCTTT.

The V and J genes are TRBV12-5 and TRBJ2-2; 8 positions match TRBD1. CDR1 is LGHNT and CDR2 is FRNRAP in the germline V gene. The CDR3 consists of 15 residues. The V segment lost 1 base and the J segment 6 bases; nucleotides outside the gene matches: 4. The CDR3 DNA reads TGTGCTAGTGGTTTGGGGACAGGGACAGCCGGGGAGCTGTTTTTT. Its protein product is CASGLGTGTAGELFF.

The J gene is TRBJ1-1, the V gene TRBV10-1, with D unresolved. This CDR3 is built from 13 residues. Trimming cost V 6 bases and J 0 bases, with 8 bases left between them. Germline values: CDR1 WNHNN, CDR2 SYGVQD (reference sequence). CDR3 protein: CASSSFMNTEAFF. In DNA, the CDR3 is TGCGCCAGCAGCTCCTTTATGAACACTGAAGCTTTCTTT.

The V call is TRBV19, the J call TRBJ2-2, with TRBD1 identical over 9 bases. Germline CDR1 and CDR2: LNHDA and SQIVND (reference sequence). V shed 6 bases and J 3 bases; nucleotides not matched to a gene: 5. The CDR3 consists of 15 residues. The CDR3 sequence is CASRIQGADTGELFF. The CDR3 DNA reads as TGTGCCAGTAGGATACAGGGGGCTGACACCGGGGAGCTGTTTTTT.

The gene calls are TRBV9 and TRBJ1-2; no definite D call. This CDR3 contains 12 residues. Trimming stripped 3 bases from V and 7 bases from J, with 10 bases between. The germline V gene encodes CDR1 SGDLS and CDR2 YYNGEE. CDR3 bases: TGTGCCAGCAGCGGTCGAGAGGGTGGCTACACCTTC. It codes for CASSGREGGYTF.

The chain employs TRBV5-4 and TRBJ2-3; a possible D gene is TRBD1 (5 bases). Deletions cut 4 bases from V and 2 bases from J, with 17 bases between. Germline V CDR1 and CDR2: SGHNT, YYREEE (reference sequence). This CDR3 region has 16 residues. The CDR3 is CASSGQSSGHTDTQYF. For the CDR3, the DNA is TGTGCCAGCAGCGGGCAATCGTCAGGGCACACAGATACGCAGTATTTT.

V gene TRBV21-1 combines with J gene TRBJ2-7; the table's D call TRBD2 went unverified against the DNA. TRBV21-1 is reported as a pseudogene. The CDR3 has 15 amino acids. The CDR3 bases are TGTGCCAGCAGACTTTGCCGGCCGGGATCCTACGAGCAGTACTTC. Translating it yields CASRLCRPGSYEQYF.